These T cell receptor beta chains were read from a single sample in a study of blood T cells in healthy people across ages. Each CDR3 protein is one row after TCRdb ran MiXCR on the 5' RACE reads. This sample has roughly 800,000 distinct CDR3 sequences, with more than 45% found just once. Specimen: blood. The source is a man younger than 45 in good health. The CDR3 runs from the conserved cysteine through the conserved F or W. D genes are given only for firm matches. The listing skips clone size in some rows; elsewhere it reads once, few, many or a size class.

TRBV21-1	-	-	TRBJ1-2	TGTGCCAGCAGTGATTTCGGGACAGGGGGTGGCTACACCTTC	CASSDFGTGGGYTF
TRBV27	-	-	TRBJ2-4	TGTGCCAGCAGTCCGCACCGGGACTTCCCGACCCTACAGTACTTC	CASSPHRDFPTLQYF
TRBV6-5	few	TRBD2	TRBJ2-1	TGTGCCAGCAGCTTCGGGACTAGCGGGGGGGCCAATGAGCAGTTCTTC	CASSFGTSGGANEQFF
TRBV20-1	-	-	TRBJ2-7	TGCAGTGCTAGTGGGGGGGACAGGTACTACGAGCAGTACTTC	CSASGGDRYYEQYF
TRBV6-6	-	TRBD1	TRBJ1-5	TGTGCCAGCAGTTACTCCGGGACAGGGGATTTTCTCCGGCCCCAGCATTTT	CASSYSGTGDFLRPQHF
TRBV15	-	-	TRBJ2-1	TGTGCCACCAGCGCTTGGGGGCTAGCTCTAGAGCAGTTCTTC	CATSAWGLALEQFF
TRBV11-2	-	-	TRBJ2-7	TGTGCCAGCAGCACCAGCCTTCTCCCCGAGCAGTACTTC	CASSTSLLPEQYF
TRBV20-1	-	-	TRBJ1-2	TGCAGTGCTAGAGCGCGGGGGCAAAGCTATGGCTACACCTTC	CSARARGQSYGYTF
TRBV10-3	once	-	TRBJ2-1	TGTGCCATCAGTTGGGAAGGGAGGAGCAATGAGCAGTTCTTC	CAISWEGRSNEQFF
TRBV4-1	-	-	TRBJ2-7	TGCGCCAGCAGTCGCGGGACGGCAAACTCCTACGAGCAGTACTTC	CASSRGTANSYEQYF
TRBV18	-	-	TRBJ1-2	TGTGCCAGCTCACCTAACAGGGAGATTGTTGGCTACACCTTC	CASSPNREIVGYTF
TRBV7-9	-	-	TRBJ1-2	TGTGCCAGCAGCTTAGGGATTAGATATGGCTACACCTTC	CASSLGIRYGYTF
TRBV28	-	-	TRBJ2-2	TGTGCCAGCAGTTCCCCTATGAGGGCGAACACCGGGGAGCTGTTTTTT	CASSSPMRANTGELFF
TRBV1	-	-	TRBJ2-5	TGCACCAGCAGGATCCTAGCGGGGGTCTGTCAAGAGACCCAGTACTTC	CTSRILAGVCQETQYF
TRBV10-3	-	-	TRBJ1-2	TGTGCCATCAGTGAAACCACAGGGAACGGCTACACCTTC	CAISETTGNGYTF
TRBV18	-	-	TRBJ1-1	TGTGCCAGCTCACCTAACCTTTCCGGGGCTGAAGCTTTCTTT	CASSPNLSGAEAFF
TRBV28	few	TRBD2	TRBJ2-7	TGTGCCAGCAGCACCACGTCGGGGGGAGATCCCCTTCAGCAGTACTTC	CASSTTSGGDPLQQYF
TRBV5-1	-	-	TRBJ1-1	TGCGCCAGCAGAATATGGGGGGACACTGAAGCTTTCTTT	CASRIWGDTEAFF
TRBV20-1	-	-	TRBJ1-2	TGCAGTGCTAGTGCCCTAGGAAAATTGTCTGATTATGGCTACACCTTC	CSASALGKLSDYGYTF
TRBV4-3	-	TRBD2	TRBJ2-1	TGCGCCAGCAGCCAACTGGGACTAGCTCAGCAGTTCTTC	CASSQLGLAQQFF
TRBV20-1	-	TRBD2	TRBJ2-3	TGCAGTGCTTGGACTAGCGGGAGCACAGATACGCAGTATTTT	CSAWTSGSTDTQYF
TRBV10-3	-	TRBD1	TRBJ2-2	TGTGCCACTGGGACAGGGGGTTCGGCCGGGGAGCTGTTTTTT	CATGTGGSAGELFF
TRBV24-1	-	-	TRBJ2-1	TGTGCCACCAGTGAACCGACTAGGAGCTCCTACAATGAGCAGTTCTTC	CATSEPTRSSYNEQFF
TRBV21-1	-	-	TRBJ2-7	TGTGTCTCGGACCCCAGGAACGAGCAGTACTTC	CVSDPRNEQYF
TRBV20-1	-	-	TRBJ1-2	TGCAGTGCTAGAGTTCGGGGACCCTCCGGCTACACCTTC	CSARVRGPSGYTF
TRBV27	-	-	TRBJ2-5	TGTGCCAGCAGTCCTCGGGACAACCAAGAGACCCAGTACTTC	CASSPRDNQETQYF
TRBV7-9	few	-	TRBJ2-7	TGTGCCAGCAGCTTTGGGACTGCCGACGAGCAGTACTTC	CASSFGTADEQYF
TRBV20-1	-	TRBD2	TRBJ2-1	TGCAGTGCATATGGACAAGCGGGAGTCGCCTACAATGAGCAGTTCTTC	CSAYGQAGVAYNEQFF